A single sample gave rise to the 10 T cell receptor beta chains below, sequenced in a study of shared clonotypes between healthy human individuals. Method: immunoSEQ multiplex PCR; TCRdb's copy keeps in-frame clones and lacks some. Here the sample spans approximately 500,000 clones, nearly 80% being singletons. The sequenced material came from PBMCs. The receptor source for this set is a woman in her 40s in good health. Some clones in this sample may be carry-over from other donors' samples.

This clone was counted between two and nine times. CDR3 DNA: TGTGCCTTCACCTCCGGGACAGGGGGTTTCTACGAGCAGTACTTC. Its translation: CAFTSGTGGFYEQYF. The V and J genes are TRBV30 and TRBJ2-7; 11 positions agree with TRBD1. The CDR3 is 15 amino acids. Germline CDR1 GTSNPN, CDR2 SVGIG (reference sequence). V lost 7 bases, J lost 3 bases, and 11 bases stayed unmatched.

The rearrangement joins TRBV18 to TRBJ2-7, with D possibly TRBD1 on 6 matching bases. The CDR3 is 14 amino acids. Germline V gives CDR1 KGHSH, CDR2 LQKENI. V gave up 6 bases and J gave up 2 bases, with 14 bases separating them. The CDR3 loop is CASSPDRQTYEQYF. The CDR3 nucleotides are TGTGCCAGCTCCCCAGACAGGCAAACCTACGAGCAGTACTTC. Full variable domain (outside the CDR3, taken from reference TRBV18 and TRBJ2-7): NAGVMQNPRHLVRRRGQEARLRCSPMKGHSHVYWYRQLPEEGLKFMVYLQKENIIDESGMPKERFSAEFPKEGPSILRIQQVVRGDSAAYFCASSPDRQTYEQYFGPGTRLTVT.

The V and J genes are TRBV19 and TRBJ2-2; no clear D gene. V was trimmed by 7 bases and J by 0 bases, leaving 12 bases between them. CDR1 is LNHDA and CDR2 is SQIVND in the germline V gene (reference sequence). The CDR3 is 15 amino acids. The CDR3 sequence is CASTPVDPNTGELFF. DNA for the CDR3: TGTGCCAGTACCCCCGTAGATCCGAACACCGGGGAGCTGTTTTTT.

This clone has more than one count but fewer than ten. The rearrangement uses TRBV18 and TRBJ1-1; the D is unclear. Germline CDR1 and CDR2: KGHSH and LQKENI. The CDR3 is made up of 14 amino acids. V lost 2 bases to trimming and J lost 0 bases, with 7 bases between them. CDR3 DNA sequence: TGTGCCAGCTCACCAGCGGCTGTGAACACTGAAGCTTTCTTT. Its translation is CASSPAAVNTEAFF.

This chain joins TRBV5-4 and TRBJ1-4; TRBD1 agrees at 10 bases. J lost 8 bases, V lost 2 bases, and 3 bases had no gene match. Germline V CDR1 and CDR2: SGHNT, YYREEE (reference sequence). There are 14 residues in the CDR3. The CDR3 spells CASSLRTGGEKLFF. The CDR3 region has the DNA TGTGCCAGCAGCTTACGGACAGGGGGAGAAAAACTGTTTTTT. Based on the CDR3 plus reference TRBV5-4 and TRBJ1-4, the full variable domain is ETGVTQSPTHLIKTRGQQVTLRCSSQSGHNTVSWYQQALGQGPQFIFQYYREEENGRGNFPPRFSGLQFPNYSSELNVNALELDDSALYLCASSLRTGGEKLFFGSGTQLSVL.

This clone was seen only once. The chain combines TRBV19 with TRBJ1-5; 7 bases match TRBD1. The junction had 7 bases not matched to a gene; V was cut back by 5 bases and J by 3 bases. This CDR3 contains 15 residues. Looked up from germline, CDR1 is LNHDA and CDR2 is SQIVND (reference sequence). For the CDR3, the DNA is TGTGCCAGTAGTGGCCGACAGGGCTTCAATCAGCCCCAGCATTTT. This translates into CASSGRQGFNQPQHF.

The chain employs TRBV7-9 and TRBJ2-7; 7 nucleotides agree with TRBD1. Unmatched junction bases numbered 6, after V lost 5 bases and J lost 5 bases. The germline V gene has CDR1 SEHNR and CDR2 FQNEAQ (reference sequence). The CDR3 extends over 13 amino acids. The CDR3 sequence is CASSQTGVHEQYF. CDR3 in DNA: TGTGCCAGCAGCCAAACAGGGGTACACGAGCAGTACTTC.

The CDR3 coding sequence is TGTGCCAGCAGCCCCGGCCCGGACAGGGACACTGAAGCTTTCTTT. Its translation: CASSPGPDRDTEAFF. V is TRBV11-2 and J is TRBJ1-1, with TRBD1 matching 8 bases. Losses at the gene ends were 5 bases for V and 3 bases for J; bases not matched to a gene: 8. The length of the CDR3 is 15 residues. The germline gives CDR1 SGHAT, CDR2 FQNNGV.

This clone was observed once. The J gene is TRBJ1-4, the V gene TRBV28, with D unresolved. V was shortened by 7 bases and J by 4 bases, with 13 bases between the two germline ends. This CDR3 spans 14 amino acids. Germline CDR1 MDHEN, CDR2 SYDVKM. CDR3 in DNA: TGTGCCAGCATCTTTTCCCAGAGTAATGAAAAACTGTTTTTT. Amino acids: CASIFSQSNEKLFF.

The CDR3 is CATSPLGRGQPQHF. The CDR3 DNA sequence: TGTGCCACCAGCCCCTTGGGGAGGGGTCAGCCCCAGCATTTT. The chain carries TRBV15 and TRBJ1-5, with D possibly being TRBD1 (5 bases). Trimming removed 5 bases at V and 6 bases at J, with 14 bases between. The CDR3 is 14 amino acids. Germline assignment: CDR1 LNHNV and CDR2 YYDKDF (reference sequence). The full variable domain, completed using reference TRBV15 and TRBJ1-5, is DAMVIQNPRYQVTQFGKPVTLSCSQTLNHNVMYWYQQKSSQAPKLLFHYYDKDFNNEADTPDNFQSRRPNTSFCFLDIRSPGLGDTAMYLCATSPLGRGQPQHFGDGTRLSIL.